There are a few counts of the clone carrying this T cell receptor beta chain. MiXCR, run by TCRdb on the 5' RACE reads, gives a single entry per CDR3 protein. The sample lists hundreds of thousands of distinct CDR3 sequences, 14% occurring once. The CDR3 has 16 amino acids. Germline CDR1 is SGHTA and CDR2 is FQGNSA. J lost 4 bases, V lost 2 bases, and 6 bases had no gene match. This sample stems from a study of T-cell memory formation after mild COVID-19. Sequencing was carried out using PBMCs or a T cell subset sorted from them (not recorded which). V and J are TRBV7-2 and TRBJ2-1; 9 bases map to TRBD2. The TCR sequence derives from a man aged 18 to 30 who had mild COVID-19 (a few samples of this study predate the infection). Cell type and time point are not known. For the CDR3, the DNA is TGTGCCAGCAGCTTAATTGGTAGCGGGGGATACAATGAGCAGTTCTTC. Its protein product is CASSLIGSGGYNEQFF.